These T cell receptor beta chains were read from a single sample in a study of shared T cell receptors in the human thymus. Produced via immunoSEQ multiplex PCR; TCRdb's table is partial and in-frame only. The table lists roughly 710,000 clones, over 75% of them singletons. These data were also reused for a study on human thymus T cells.

The material sequenced was thymocytes. The receptors derive from a girl under two years old with a congenital heart defect. Both conserved end residues are part of each CDR3. Each record gives: V gene, J gene, clone size, CDR3 protein. Clone size is stated in some rows and not others, as once, few, many or a class when expanded.

V: TRBV30
J: TRBJ2-7
size: once
CDR3: CAWKGRDRPKGGVYEQYF

V: TRBV27
J: TRBJ1-2
size: -
CDR3: CASSSPPGTGPYGYTF

V: TRBV7-8
J: TRBJ1-1
size: -
CDR3: CASSLAGFGVWDTEAFF

V: TRBV6-6
J: TRBJ2-2
size: -
CDR3: CASSKTPGAWGELFF

V: TRBV9
J: TRBJ1-2
size: -
CDR3: CASSSVRGTPYGYTF

V: TRBV4-3
J: TRBJ2-7
size: -
CDR3: CASSRRLAGDISYEQYF

V: TRBV2
J: TRBJ1-5
size: -
CDR3: CASTPGRRSNQPQHF

V: TRBV4-1
J: TRBJ1-6
size: -
CDR3: CASSQDVEEGTYNSPLHF

V: TRBV5-1
J: TRBJ2-1
size: -
CDR3: CASSYPRQWVNEQFF

V: TRBV30
J: TRBJ1-1
size: -
CDR3: CAWSVRPWETEAFF

V: TRBV6-6
J: TRBJ1-1
size: -
CDR3: CASSYQTGNTEAFF

V: TRBV27
J: TRBJ1-4
size: -
CDR3: CASSRTPTLAEKLFF

V: TRBV10-3
J: TRBJ2-1
size: -
CDR3: CAAGRPGQGAFCEQFF

V: TRBV9
J: TRBJ2-5
size: -
CDR3: CASSDRTSGSQETQYF

V: TRBV7-3
J: TRBJ2-5
size: -
CDR3: CASSTKGDGVTETQYF

V: TRBV14
J: TRBJ2-7
size: -
CDR3: CASSQDEIDEQYF

V: TRBV19
J: TRBJ2-1
size: -
CDR3: CASSTPDRTSGGAAYNEQFF

V: TRBV19
J: TRBJ1-2
size: -
CDR3: CASSIVGGGGYTF

V: TRBV14
J: TRBJ1-5
size: -
CDR3: CASSQDGNQPQHF

V: TRBV5-4
J: TRBJ1-1
size: -
CDR3: CASSFFREEAFF

V: TRBV28
J: TRBJ1-5
size: -
CDR3: CASSIAPRVESVYQPQHF

V: TRBV20-1
J: TRBJ2-7
size: -
CDR3: CSAPGPYEQYF

V: TRBV7-9
J: TRBJ2-1
size: -
CDR3: CASSDHWAGGSGEQFF

V: TRBV11-2
J: TRBJ2-5
size: -
CDR3: CASSLDRSGVRQETQYF

V: TRBV18
J: TRBJ2-1
size: -
CDR3: CASSPPGGGLYNEQFF

V: TRBV6-5
J: TRBJ1-1
size: -
CDR3: CASIPGQENTEAFF

V: TRBV14
J: TRBJ1-2
size: -
CDR3: CASSPQLGPNYGYTF

V: TRBV9
J: TRBJ1-1
size: -
CDR3: CASSVVFRTEAKAFF

V: TRBV10-3
J: TRBJ1-4
size: -
CDR3: CAISESIEQGATNEKLFF

V: TRBV4-1
J: TRBJ1-1
size: -
CDR3: CASSQRTVRGQNTEAFF

V: TRBV2
J: TRBJ1-1
size: -
CDR3: CASRTRTFLEAFF

V: TRBV4-2
J: TRBJ2-3
size: -
CDR3: CASSPLQGTDTQYF

V: TRBV5-6
J: TRBJ2-1
size: few
CDR3: CASSWRTGARGSYNEQFF

V: TRBV5-1
J: TRBJ2-2
size: once
CDR3: CASSYRGLAGELFF

V: TRBV19
J: TRBJ1-4
size: few
CDR3: CASSIRRGGEKLFF

V: TRBV5-5
J: TRBJ1-5
size: -
CDR3: CASSPLSTGDNAQPQHF

V: TRBV9
J: TRBJ2-1
size: once
CDR3: CASSVATGTSREQFF